This paragraph reports one TCR beta chain. Its specificity is not known. V lost 7 bases to trimming and J lost 4 bases; unmatched junction nucleotides: 8. This CDR3 has 14 amino acids. The sample belongs to a study of Graves' ophthalmopathy and Graves' hyperthyroidism. Study-level results: Ophthalmopathy and stable hyperthyroidism were discriminated by a 13-signature model, with about 91% sensitivity and approximately 81% specificity. Most thyroid-expanded clonotypes exceeding 0.001 frequency were also found in blood.

The authors amplified TCR beta CDR3 regions, and they did so from RNA transcripts for repertoire sequencing. An opening RT-PCR round employed HTBI primers and preceded a second-round multiplex PCR. TCRdb called the multiplex PCR reads again in MiXCR, with one record for every CDR3 protein. Of more than 1,000,000 distinct CDR3 sequences detected, 36% appear once; the ten largest clones hold 11%. Hyperthyroidism cases were recent diagnoses of under 2 months' duration in people aged 18 to 65. Additional autoimmune diseases, uncontrolled infections, pregnancy or lactation disqualified patients. This TCR was recovered from an adult man with Graves' hyperthyroidism. Sequencing input: peripheral blood or thyroid tissue (not recorded which). The chain joins TRBV12-3 or TRBV12-4 to TRBJ2-5; 8 nucleotides agree with TRBD2. The CDR3 here is CASTNGGARETQYF. DNA for the CDR3: TGTGCCAGCACTAACGGGGGGGCCCGAGAGACCCAGTACTTC.